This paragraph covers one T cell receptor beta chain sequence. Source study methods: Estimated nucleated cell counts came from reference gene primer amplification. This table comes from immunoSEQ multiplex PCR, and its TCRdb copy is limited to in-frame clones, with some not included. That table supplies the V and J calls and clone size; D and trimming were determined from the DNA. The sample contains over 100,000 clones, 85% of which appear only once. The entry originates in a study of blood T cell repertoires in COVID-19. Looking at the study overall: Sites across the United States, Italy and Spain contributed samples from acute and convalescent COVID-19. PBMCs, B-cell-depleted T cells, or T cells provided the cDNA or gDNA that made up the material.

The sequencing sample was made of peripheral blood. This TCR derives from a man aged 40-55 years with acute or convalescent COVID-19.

Written as DNA, the CDR3 is TGTGCTAGTGGCCCCGACAGGGACGAGCAGTACTTC. Amino acid sequence: CASGPDRDEQYF. The chain has TRBV12-5 and TRBJ2-7; 7 bases line up with TRBD1. The length of the CDR3 is 12 residues. Germline CDR1 and CDR2: LGHNT and FRNRAP. V was pared by 6 bases and J by 5 bases, with 4 bases of the junction left unmatched.